In its sample, the clone carrying this TCR beta chain was seen a few times. The sample comes from a study of T cell repertoires in cytomegalovirus infection. Study overall: It was the public TCR beta signatures that indicated both CMV infection and matching HLA type.

Each CDR3 protein is one row after TCRdb ran MiXCR on the reads. The sample holds more than 400,000 distinct CDR3 sequences, 26% seen once. The TCR sequence derives from a human donor in good health (CMV status not recorded). Some clones in this sample may be carry-over from other donors' samples. Sequenced: PBMCs.

CDR3 nucleotides: TGTGCCAGTACCCTCGGGACTAGCGGGAGTTACGAGCAGTACTTC. Translated, it gives CASTLGTSGSYEQYF. The chain is built from TRBV19 and TRBJ2-7; 14 nucleotides agree with TRBD2. The germline V gene has CDR1 LNHDA and CDR2 SQIVND (reference sequence). The trim removed 7 bases at V and 4 bases at J, leaving 6 bases unmatched. The CDR3 contains 15 residues.